This T cell receptor beta chain was retrieved from a study of shared clonotypes between healthy human individuals (dated by TCRdb to between 2020 and 2021). Context from the whole study: Three men and a couple of women, aged 18 to 49 years, made up the cohort. For each donor, three plates each were used for CD4 naive and CD4 memory, two plates were used for CD8 naive, and one plate was used for CD8 memory. Blood TCR repertoires of five healthy adults were deeply sequenced to estimate repertoire size and the extent of clonotype sharing between individuals. Different laboratories and diverse techniques were used to prepare libraries and sequence TCR repertoires, to increase sequencing depth and limit assay-specific biases. Between about 0.8 and 9 billion PBMCs per donor were obtained by leukapheresis.

With respect to this clone: Its target antigen remains unknown. Per-base qualities were not stored, and no clone one base away is much larger.

At the junction V is shortened by 9 bases and J by 1 base, with 12 bases in between. Inclusive of the bounding cysteine and phenylalanine, the CDR3 is 13 residues long. The entry retains the CDR3 DNA only, 39 bases that are in frame from base 1. Based on the germline V gene, the CDR1 and CDR2 sequences are SNHLY and FYNNEI. Broader findings and caveats from the paper: Pairwise subsampling led to the expectation that sequencing depth would affect the degree of clonotype sharing among donors. Naive subsets generally had larger estimated clonotype richness than memory subsets did. Compared with non-shared clonotypes, clonotypes shared by all four sorted-subset donors had higher generation probabilities. Rarefaction of sorted-subset datasets indicated incomplete sequencing despite the large sequencing depth. Roughly 5% of naive CD4, 3% to 4% of naive CD8, approximately 2% of memory CD4, and around 0.4% of memory CD8 clonotypes were shared across several donors. Sampling was restricted to blood, and TCR repertoires in tissue are likely to differ from TCR repertoires in blood. The small number of donors limited the genetic and exposure-history diversity represented.

The donors were healthy, HIV-negative adults with no recently reported acute infections or vaccinations. Every donor was a Caucasian adult residing in Nashville, Tennessee, USA. CD4+ T cells were enriched by magnetic negative selection, after which naive cells were positively selected on CD45RA and the negative fraction was taken as the memory subset. Blood was obtained by leukapheresis, after which PBMCs were separated by Ficoll-Histopaque density gradient centrifugation and cryopreserved in liquid nitrogen vapor phase. Analytical flow cytometry was used to check the purity and quantity of each magnetically sorted T cell population. Genomic DNA was isolated from every sorted fraction and measured by UV absorbance on a Nanodrop 2000c. Using the deep immunoSEQ assay, TCR CDR3 regions were amplified from genomic DNA by multiplex PCR. Extracted genomic DNA from each cell subset was spread evenly across all wells of several immunoSEQ 96-well plates, with each plate serving as a replicate. For sorted subsets, approximately 190 ng of genomic DNA, equivalent to around 30,000 T cell genomes, went into each replicate PCR. Purified libraries were quantified with a Qubit 3.0 fluorometer, sized on a Bioanalyzer 2100, and re-quantified with the KAPA Library Quantification kit. Each immunoSEQ 96-well plate was sequenced on its own single-read 150-cycle Illumina NextSeq 550 flow cell. Concerning the study's data processing: Because only junctional sequences without quality scores were contained in the immunoSEQ output, filtering matching that applied to full-length reads could not be performed. Sequences were annotated with PyIR, a Python wrapper for IgBLAST v1.9, and V/J genes and CDR3 were assigned using IMGT germline references. Reads were filtered out if the reads had weak V/J assignments (E-value above 1e-6), no CDR3, stop codons, out-of-frame junctions, or ambiguous translated residues. A V3J clonotype was defined by an identical inferred V gene, J gene, and CDR3 amino acid sequence. The percentage overlap between two repertoires was calculated by dividing the number of shared unique clonotypes by the size of the smaller repertoire. Richness of each repertoire was evaluated using RTK rarefaction, the Chao1 estimator, and Recon v2.1 estimates of unobserved clonotypes. Generation probabilities for all TCRbeta clonotypes obtained by the gDNA method from a handful of donors were computed using OLGA. This immuneACCESS table, as held by TCRdb, lists in-frame sequences with V and J called but not all clones. Of the missing ones, under half trace to an unresolved V gene in checked studies; the others have no known cause. That table supplies the V and J calls and clone size; D and trimming were determined from the DNA. For this sample the table gives around 2.1 million clones, of which around 95% were detected only once. Roughly 0.13% of the sample rests with the top ten.

This clonotype originated in a young man in good health. The V and J genes are TRBV2 and TRBJ1-1, with no confidently assigned D gene. The material sequenced was naive CD4+ T cells sorted from blood. The sample's cell subset or site label, decoded: CD45RA+ positively selected. This receptor has the CDR3 CARRPSGNTEAFF. The DNA sequence is given as TGTGCCAGAAGGCCGTCGGGGAACACTGAAGCTTTCTTT.